The clone carrying this T cell receptor beta chain appeared once. Source study methods: Estimation of nucleated cell counts relied on the amplification of reference gene primers. Data came from immunoSEQ multiplex PCR; TCRdb stores just in-frame clones and leaves some out. That table is the source of V, J and clone size, and D and trimming were worked out from the DNA. The sample records around 430,000 clones, around nine tenths being singletons. Germline V CDR1 and CDR2: LGHNA, YNFKEQ. CDR3 length equals 16 residues. The junction had 1 base not matched to a gene; V was cut back by 2 bases and J by 0 bases. The source of the sample is a study of blood T cell repertoires in COVID-19.

This chain joins TRBV4-2 and TRBJ2-7; 13 positions match TRBD2. The receptor was isolated from a woman aged 50 to 60 who had recovered from COVID-19. The specimen was PBMCs or T cells enriched from blood (not recorded which). The CDR3 is CASSQTSGGASYEQYF. The DNA of the CDR3 is TGTGCCAGCAGCCAAACTAGCGGGGGGGCCTCCTACGAGCAGTACTTC.